This T cell receptor (beta chain) derives from a study of shared clonotypes between healthy human individuals. Study background: Sampling drew on donors who were a couple of women and a few men aged 18 to 49. Study results and caveats: Estimated clonotype richness was generally higher in naive than memory subsets.

As concerns this clone: Its antigen is as yet unknown.

Methods used by the authors: ImmunoSEQ only sent back junction sequences with no quality scores, so filtering was done differently. Profiled with immunoSEQ multiplex PCR; TCRdb holds only in-frame clones, not every one. V, J and clone size reflect that table, while D and trimming were determined from the DNA. Of 150,000 to 200,000 clones in the sample, approximately 61% were seen once. Germline trimming cut 6 bases from V and 5 bases from J; bases unmatched to any gene: 4. The germline V gene has CDR1 MNHEY and CDR2 SMNVEV (reference sequence). This CDR3 has 14 amino acids. The sequence was obtained from a man aged 25 to 40 in good health. V and J are TRBV27 and TRBJ2-2; 9 bases are shared with TRBD2. The specimen sequenced was memory CD4+ T cells sorted from blood. Subset given: CD45RA-negative fraction. CDR3 in amino acids: CASRPLAGTGELFF. CDR3 DNA: TGTGCCAGCAGACCCCTAGCGGGAACCGGGGAGCTGTTTTTT.